The source of this T cell receptor (beta chain) is a study of spatial heterogeneity in lung cancer. Study at large: Sequencing consistently turned up more beta-chain sequences than alpha-chain sequences. Each unique TCR and UMI combination was seen more than ten times on average in raw reads.

Every TCR cDNA molecule bore a unique molecular identifier. TCRdb recomputed calls from the 5' RACE reads with MiXCR, one row per CDR3 protein. The table lists about 20,000 distinct CDR3 sequences, approximately 15% of them singletons. In this sample, this clonotype turned up many times. Its antigen is still unknown. Time point denoted: sample taken at primary tumor resection. The 72 donors had untreated early-stage non-small cell lung cancer. Points from the study as a whole: The number of expanded tumor alpha and beta chains correlated with mutation number.

The germline gives CDR1 SQVTM, CDR2 ANQGSEA. The CDR3 runs to 11 residues. J gave up 8 bases and V 6 bases, and 2 bases lay outside the gene matches. The source was lung tumor tissue, collected at surgery. The sequence was obtained from a female donor with early-stage non-small cell lung cancer. V usage is TRBV29-1 and J usage is TRBJ2-5, with TRBD2 matching 11 bases. CDR3 nucleotides: TGCAGCGTGACTAGCGGGATAACCCAGTACTTC. This translates into CSVTSGITQYF.